Described below is a single T cell receptor beta chain sequence and its context. Generated by immunoSEQ multiplex PCR, the TCRdb table keeps only in-frame clones and is missing some. Here the sample spans roughly 54,000 clones, just under 85% being singletons. The CDR3 is made up of 17 amino acids. Germline trimming cut 2 bases from V and 9 bases from J; bases unmatched to any gene: 18. CDR1 and CDR2 from the germline V gene are LNHNV and YYDKDF (reference sequence). The data were obtained in a study of radiotherapy plus CTLA-4 blockade in lung cancer. This sample comprised peripheral blood, obtained from a patient treated with radiotherapy plus ipilimumab. This sequence originates from a human donor with non-small cell lung cancer whose response to radiotherapy plus ipilimumab could not be evaluated. The chain carries TRBV15 and TRBJ2-7; 8 bases align to TRBD1. The CDR3 DNA reads TGTGCCACCAGCAGATCCAACTTCGGGGACAGGAGGGTAGGGCAGTACTTC. Its translation is CATSRSNFGDRRVGQYF. Full variable domain (missing parts from reference TRBV15 and TRBJ2-7): DAMVIQNPRYQVTQFGKPVTLSCSQTLNHNVMYWYQQKSSQAPKLLFHYYDKDFNNEADTPDNFQSRRPNTSFCFLDIRSPGLGDTAMYLCATSRSNFGDRRVGQYFGPGTRLTVT.